A selection of T cell receptor beta chains follows, all from one sample in a study of blood T cell repertoires in COVID-19. This table comes from immunoSEQ multiplex PCR, and its TCRdb copy is limited to in-frame clones, with some not included. Found here are 100,000 to 150,000 clones, roughly 86% of them singletons; the top ten hold roughly 11%. The material sequenced was peripheral blood. These receptors were collected from a woman aged 70-85 years with COVID-19, enrolled during active disease. CDR3s include the opening cysteine and the closing phenylalanine or tryptophan. The D gene is left open where the match is weak. Only some rows state a clone size, as once, few, many or a class for expanded clones.

clone_size: once
v_call: TRBV3-1/TRBV3-2
j_call: TRBJ2-1
d_call: TRBD2
cdr3_nt: TGTGCCAGCAGCCAAGAGTCAGCGGGGGGGCCCTATGAGCAGTTCTTC
cdr3_aa: CASSQESAGGPYEQFF

clone_size: once
v_call: TRBV6-5
j_call: TRBJ2-1
d_call: TRBD1
cdr3_nt: TGTGCCAGCAGCCGGGGACAGGGCCGGGGGGAGCAGTTCTTC
cdr3_aa: CASSRGQGRGEQFF

clone_size: .
v_call: TRBV6-5
j_call: TRBJ1-2
d_call: .
cdr3_nt: TGTGCCAGCAGTTCAGTTAACTATGGCTACACCTTC
cdr3_aa: CASSSVNYGYTF

clone_size: .
v_call: TRBV20-1
j_call: TRBJ2-4
d_call: .
cdr3_nt: TGCAGTGCTAGTCTCCAGTTGGCGGGGCGGGGCATTCAGTACTTC
cdr3_aa: CSASLQLAGRGIQYF

clone_size: .
v_call: TRBV7-8
j_call: TRBJ1-5
d_call: TRBD1
cdr3_nt: TGTGCCAGCAGCTCCGGGACAGGGGAATATCAGCCCCAGCATTTT
cdr3_aa: CASSSGTGEYQPQHF

clone_size: few
v_call: TRBV4-1
j_call: TRBJ1-3
d_call: TRBD1
cdr3_nt: TGCGCCAGCAGCCAAGAGGGACAGCCAAACTCTGGAAACACCATATATTTT
cdr3_aa: CASSQEGQPNSGNTIYF

clone_size: .
v_call: TRBV3-1/TRBV3-2
j_call: TRBJ2-1
d_call: .
cdr3_nt: TGTGCCAGCAGCCAAGAGATGAGCTCCTACAATGAGCAGTTCTTC
cdr3_aa: CASSQEMSSYNEQFF

clone_size: .
v_call: TRBV5-1
j_call: TRBJ1-1
d_call: .
cdr3_nt: TGCGCCAGCAGCTCGGCCCAGGGGATGGGCGACACTGAAGCTTTCTTT
cdr3_aa: CASSSAQGMGDTEAFF

clone_size: .
v_call: TRBV28
j_call: TRBJ1-5
d_call: TRBD1
cdr3_nt: TGTGCCAGCAGCCGCCCGGGACAGGGAAAGCAGCCCCAGCATTTT
cdr3_aa: CASSRPGQGKQPQHF

clone_size: few
v_call: TRBV4-1
j_call: TRBJ2-5
d_call: .
cdr3_nt: TGCGCCAGCAGCCGCGGTACCCAAGAGACCCAGTACTTC
cdr3_aa: CASSRGTQETQYF

clone_size: .
v_call: TRBV6-5
j_call: TRBJ1-5
d_call: TRBD1
cdr3_nt: TGTGCCAGCAGTCTGGACAGGGGGAGTCAGCCCCAGCATTTT
cdr3_aa: CASSLDRGSQPQHF

clone_size: .
v_call: TRBV7-2
j_call: TRBJ2-3
d_call: TRBD2
cdr3_nt: TGTGCCAGCAGCTTAGGTACAGCGGGGGGGCCTACAGATACGCAGTATTTT
cdr3_aa: CASSLGTAGGPTDTQYF

clone_size: .
v_call: TRBV11-2
j_call: TRBJ2-1
d_call: TRBD2
cdr3_nt: TGTGCCAGCAGCCCTAGCGGGGGGGCCTCTGAGCAGTTCTTC
cdr3_aa: CASSPSGGASEQFF

clone_size: .
v_call: TRBV7-2
j_call: TRBJ2-7
d_call: .
cdr3_nt: TGTGCCAGCAGCTTAGTTTTCTCACAGGCAGCCTACGAGCAGTACTTC
cdr3_aa: CASSLVFSQAAYEQYF

clone_size: .
v_call: TRBV7-2
j_call: TRBJ2-1
d_call: TRBD2
cdr3_nt: TGTGCCAGCAGCTTAGCGATTAGCGGGGGCTACAATGAGCAGTTCTTC
cdr3_aa: CASSLAISGGYNEQFF

clone_size: .
v_call: TRBV7-5
j_call: TRBJ2-3
d_call: .
cdr3_nt: TGTGCCAGAAGCTTACCCCCGGACAGGGGGCTAAGGGATACGCAGTATTTT
cdr3_aa: CARSLPPDRGLRDTQYF

clone_size: .
v_call: TRBV7-3
j_call: TRBJ2-3
d_call: TRBD2
cdr3_nt: TGTGCCAGCAGCTTAAGGGCTAGCGGGGGCTACAGGGATACGCAGTATTTT
cdr3_aa: CASSLRASGGYRDTQYF

clone_size: .
v_call: TRBV9
j_call: TRBJ1-5
d_call: .
cdr3_nt: TGTGCCAGCAGCGTAGGAGGGTTGGGCTATCAGCCCCAGCATTTT
cdr3_aa: CASSVGGLGYQPQHF

clone_size: .
v_call: TRBV5-1
j_call: TRBJ1-1
d_call: .
cdr3_nt: TGCGCCAGCAGCACCACCGGGAGCTGGGACACTGAAGCTTTCTTT
cdr3_aa: CASSTTGSWDTEAFF

clone_size: .
v_call: TRBV5-4
j_call: TRBJ2-1
d_call: .
cdr3_nt: TGTGCCAGCAGCTTGGATGGGCGGGGCCCGTCCTACAATGAGCAGTTCTTC
cdr3_aa: CASSLDGRGPSYNEQFF

clone_size: .
v_call: TRBV3-1/TRBV3-2
j_call: TRBJ1-2
d_call: .
cdr3_nt: TGTGCCAGCAGCCAAGGTTCAGGTCCCCATGGCTACACCTTC
cdr3_aa: CASSQGSGPHGYTF

clone_size: once
v_call: TRBV5-1
j_call: TRBJ1-4
d_call: TRBD1
cdr3_nt: TGCGCCAGCAGCGATGGACAGGGGGCGTCGGAAAAACTGTTTTTT
cdr3_aa: CASSDGQGASEKLFF

clone_size: .
v_call: TRBV28
j_call: TRBJ1-4
d_call: .
cdr3_nt: TGTGCCAGCTCCGAGGAGACCCCAACTAATGAAAAACTGTTTTTT
cdr3_aa: CASSEETPTNEKLFF

clone_size: once
v_call: TRBV18
j_call: TRBJ1-6
d_call: .
cdr3_nt: TGTGCCAGCTCCCAAACGGAGCACCGGGGTTCACCCCTCCACTTT
cdr3_aa: CASSQTEHRGSPLHF

clone_size: .
v_call: TRBV2
j_call: TRBJ1-4
d_call: TRBD1
cdr3_nt: TGTGCCAGCAGTGGACAGGGGGCAGGGGAAAAACTGTTTTTT
cdr3_aa: CASSGQGAGEKLFF

clone_size: .
v_call: TRBV4-2
j_call: TRBJ1-1
d_call: TRBD1
cdr3_nt: TGTGCCAGCAGCCAGGGACAGACCCGCACTGAAGCTTTCTTT
cdr3_aa: CASSQGQTRTEAFF

clone_size: .
v_call: TRBV24-1
j_call: TRBJ1-2
d_call: .
cdr3_nt: TGTGCCACCAGTGGAGTTTCTTGGGGGGACTATGGCTACACCTTC
cdr3_aa: CATSGVSWGDYGYTF

clone_size: .
v_call: TRBV11-2
j_call: TRBJ2-3
d_call: TRBD2
cdr3_nt: TGTGCCAGCAAAACGGGACTAGTTAGCACAGATACGCAGTATTTT
cdr3_aa: CASKTGLVSTDTQYF

clone_size: .
v_call: TRBV30
j_call: TRBJ2-5
d_call: TRBD1
cdr3_nt: TGTGCCTGGAGTGGCACCAGGGGGAAAGAGACCCAGTACTTC
cdr3_aa: CAWSGTRGKETQYF

clone_size: .
v_call: TRBV11-3
j_call: TRBJ1-3
d_call: TRBD1
cdr3_nt: TGTGCCAGCAGCTTGGACAGGGAGAGCACCATATATTTT
cdr3_aa: CASSLDRESTIYF

clone_size: .
v_call: TRBV28
j_call: TRBJ1-5
d_call: TRBD1
cdr3_nt: TGTGCCAGTACAGGGGGCAATCAGCCCCAGCATTTT
cdr3_aa: CASTGGNQPQHF

clone_size: .
v_call: TRBV28
j_call: TRBJ1-2
d_call: TRBD1
cdr3_nt: TGTGCCAGCAGTTCACAGGGGGCCCGCTATGGCTACACCTTC
cdr3_aa: CASSSQGARYGYTF

clone_size: .
v_call: TRBV2
j_call: TRBJ2-5
d_call: .
cdr3_nt: TGTGCCACCTCAAAGGAGGGATACCAAGAGACCCAGTACTTC
cdr3_aa: CATSKEGYQETQYF

clone_size: .
v_call: TRBV7-9
j_call: TRBJ1-6
d_call: .
cdr3_nt: TGTGCCAGCAGCTCAACCTCCGGGACTTACAATTCACCCCTCCACTTT
cdr3_aa: CASSSTSGTYNSPLHF

clone_size: few
v_call: TRBV27
j_call: TRBJ1-6
d_call: .
cdr3_nt: TGTGCCAGCAGTTTCGGAGGTCCACCCCTCCACTTT
cdr3_aa: CASSFGGPPLHF

clone_size: .
v_call: TRBV5-1
j_call: TRBJ2-7
d_call: TRBD2
cdr3_nt: TGCGCCAGCAGCTTGGGGCGGGGGTTCTCCTACGAGCAGTACTTC
cdr3_aa: CASSLGRGFSYEQYF

clone_size: .
v_call: TRBV12-3/TRBV12-4
j_call: TRBJ2-3
d_call: .
cdr3_nt: TGTGCCAGCAGTTTACAAGCGCCAGATACGCAGTATTTT
cdr3_aa: CASSLQAPDTQYF